The 19 T cell receptor beta chains listed next were all sequenced from one sample in a study of OX40 agonist ivuxolimab in advanced cancers. Produced via immunoSEQ multiplex PCR; TCRdb's table is partial and in-frame only. In the table there are roughly 80,000 clones, over 90% of which are singletons. The sequencing here drew on CD4+ or CD8+ T cells sorted from blood, taken in a trial of the OX40 agonist ivuxolimab. The receptors stem from an adult with an advanced solid tumor such as melanoma, head and neck, liver or kidney cancer.

The chain joins TRBV5-1 to TRBJ2-5; TRBD2 matches 7 bases. There are 15 residues in the CDR3. V lost 3 bases to trimming and J lost 1 base; unmatched junction nucleotides: 6. Germline V gene sequence: CDR1 SGHRS, CDR2 YFSETQ. The CDR3 reads CASSSRGVSQETQYF. The CDR3 DNA follows: TGCGCCAGCAGCTCCCGGGGGGTTTCCCAAGAGACCCAGTACTTC.

The sample holds a few counts of this clone. The CDR3 nucleotides read TGTGCCAGTAGTAAGGACAGGGCAGTATACGAGCAGTACTTC. It specifies CASSKDRAVYEQYF. The rearrangement uses TRBV19 and TRBJ2-7; 8 nucleotides line up with TRBD1. Germline CDR1 LNHDA, CDR2 SQIVND (reference sequence). The CDR3 has 14 residues. Germline trimming cut 4 bases from V and 4 bases from J; bases unmatched to any gene: 6.

The chain links TRBV4-3 to TRBJ1-1; D may be TRBD1 (6 bases). Germline V lookup: CDR1 LGHNA, CDR2 YSLEER. Trimming stripped 0 bases from V and 2 bases from J, with 13 bases between. The CDR3 sequence is 16 residues long. CDR3 sequence: CASSQDSGQQNTEAFF. The CDR3 DNA follows: TGCGCCAGCAGCCAAGATTCCGGACAGCAAAACACTGAAGCTTTCTTT.

As concerns this clone: One end of the junction is discordant with germline, which a read error may explain. The V gene is TRBV7-7, the J gene TRBJ2-6, with 9 nucleotides matching TRBD1. Germline CDR1 and CDR2: SSHAT and FNYEAQ (reference sequence). The CDR3 covers 17 residues. The chain's CDR3 is CASSLGTGISGANVLTF. The CDR3 DNA reads as TGTGCTAGCAGCCTCGGGACAGGGATATCTGGGGCCAACGTCCTGACTTTC.

The V call is TRBV4-2, the J call TRBJ2-5; 7 nucleotides match TRBD1. CDR1 and CDR2 from the germline V gene are LGHNA and YNFKEQ. V was clipped by 0 bases and J by 5 bases; unmatched bases: 9. There are 16 residues in the CDR3. In DNA, the CDR3 is TGTGCCAGCAGCCAAGATCCGGGCGGCAGGGGGGAGACCCAGTACTTC. This gives the protein CASSQDPGGRGETQYF.

This chain joins TRBV29-1 and TRBJ2-3; D gene unclear. In germline, CDR1 is SQVTM, CDR2 ANQGSEA. V lost 5 bases and J 6 bases, leaving 6 bases between the germline ends. CDR3 length: 10 amino acids. The DNA for the CDR3 is TGCAGCGTTTCTACGGATACGCAGTATTTT. Amino acids: CSVSTDTQYF.

CDR3 bases: TGTGCCAGCAGCGACATAGAGAGGGTAACAAGCACAGATACGCAGTATTTT. It is translated as CASSDIERVTSTDTQYF. The rearrangement uses TRBV27 and TRBJ2-3; maybe TRBD2 (5 bases). The CDR3 covers 17 residues. V dropped 6 bases and J dropped 0 bases, with 19 bases sitting between them. Germline-derived CDR1 and CDR2 are MNHEY and SMNVEV (reference sequence).

The chain links TRBV10-3 to TRBJ2-5, with D possibly being TRBD2 (7 bases). V lost 6 bases and J 2 bases, leaving 13 bases between the germline ends. This CDR3 region has 14 residues. In germline, CDR1 is ENHRY, CDR2 SYGVKD. CDR3 residues: CAIRGGGGQETQYF. In nucleotides, the CDR3 is TGTGCCATCAGAGGAGGGGGGGGGCAAGAGACCCAGTACTTC.

The chain combines TRBV7-8 with TRBJ2-1; 10 bases line up with TRBD2. The CDR3 runs to 15 residues. V was pared by 6 bases and J by 2 bases, with 4 bases of the junction left unmatched. Germline CDR1 is SGHVS and CDR2 is FQNEAQ. The CDR3 nucleotides read TGTGCCAGCAGTATAGCGGGAGGTGCCTACAATGAGCAGTTCTTC. Residues: CASSIAGGAYNEQFF.

J is TRBJ2-5 and V is TRBV10-2, with TRBD2 identical over 11 bases. This CDR3 has 12 residues. Looked up from germline, CDR1 is WSHSY and CDR2 is SAAADI. V shed 8 bases and J 4 bases; nucleotides not matched to a gene: 0. CDR3 bases: TGCGCCAGCGGACTAGCGGGAGAGACCCAGTACTTC. The encoded protein is CASGLAGETQYF.

V gene TRBV6-6 combines with J gene TRBJ2-7, with D unresolved. The CDR3 sequence is 15 residues long. V dropped 6 bases and J dropped 0 bases, with 15 bases sitting between them. The germline V gene has CDR1 MNHNY and CDR2 SVGAGI (reference sequence). The CDR3: CASSPWVGSSYEQYF. The CDR3 DNA reads as TGTGCCAGCAGCCCCTGGGTGGGTAGCTCCTACGAGCAGTACTTC.

The V gene is TRBV6-1, the J gene TRBJ2-6; no definite D call. The V end was cut by 4 bases, the J end by 0 bases, with 16 bases between. Germline CDR1 is MNHNS and CDR2 is SASEGT. The CDR3 covers 18 residues. This chain's CDR3 is CASSAPGHSSSGANVLTF. CDR3 nucleotide sequence: TGTGCCAGCAGTGCGCCGGGCCACTCTAGCTCTGGGGCCAACGTCCTGACTTTC.

This clone was seen more than once but under ten times. The genes are TRBV6-5 and TRBJ1-3; D not resolved. The CDR3 is 14 residues long. The V and J ends lost 2 bases and 4 bases respectively, with 9 bases between them. CDR1 is MNHEY, CDR2 SVGAGI, per germline. The CDR3 loop is CASSYAPWGNTIYF. As DNA, the CDR3 is TGTGCCAGCAGTTACGCGCCGTGGGGAAACACCATATATTTT.

This clone was detected only once. V is TRBV6-1 and J is TRBJ2-3; D remains unclear. Looked up from germline, CDR1 is MNHNS and CDR2 is SASEGT. This CDR3 has 13 amino acids. Trimming took 7 bases from V and 0 from J, leaving 8 bases between them. The DNA of the CDR3 is TGTGCCAGCATGGTAACTAGCACAGATACGCAGTATTTT. It yields the protein CASMVTSTDTQYF.

Comment on this clone: Its ends do not fully match the called genes, so a read error is possible. This chain uses TRBV7-7 with TRBJ2-7; tentatively, D is TRBD1 or TRBD2 (5 bases each). The germline gives CDR1 SSHAT, CDR2 FNYEAQ (reference sequence). This CDR3 spans 13 amino acids. CDR3 amino acids: CASSLDRGGEQYF. Written as DNA, the CDR3 is TGTGCTAGCAGCTTAGACCGGGGCGGCGAGCAGTACTTC.

This clone was seen more than once but under ten times. The chain is built from TRBV28 and TRBJ2-7; either TRBD1 or TRBD2 may supply D (7 bases each). V lost 3 bases and J 2 bases, leaving 11 bases between the germline ends. The germline CDR1 and CDR2 sequences are MDHEN and SYDVKM. The CDR3 totals 14 residues. The DNA of the CDR3 is TGTGCCAGCAGTTTCAGCGGGACAGCCTACGAGCAGTACTTC. This sequence encodes CASSFSGTAYEQYF.

The genes are TRBV28 and TRBJ2-4; D perhaps matches TRBD1 (5 bases). V lost 7 bases and J lost 0, with 13 bases in between. From germline, CDR1 is MDHEN and CDR2 SYDVKM. There are 15 residues in the CDR3. The CDR3 coding sequence is TGTGCCAGCAACCCCACGACAGTAGCCAAAAACATTCAGTACTTC. Its translation is CASNPTTVAKNIQYF.

V gene TRBV11-2 combines with J gene TRBJ2-1; tentatively, D is TRBD2 (6 bases). From germline, CDR1 is SGHAT and CDR2 FQNNGV. V was shortened by 6 bases and J by 3 bases, with 18 bases between the two germline ends. The CDR3 runs to 16 residues. The CDR3 nucleotides read TGTGCCAGCAGTCCAACTAGCTTAGGCCTCTACAATGAGCAGTTCTTC. Its translation: CASSPTSLGLYNEQFF.

The gene calls are TRBV18 and TRBJ2-1; 8 bases line up with TRBD2. The CDR3 runs to 14 residues. Germline trimming cut 8 bases from V and 8 bases from J; bases unmatched to any gene: 11. Germline-derived CDR1 and CDR2 are KGHSH and LQKENI. The CDR3 bases are TGTGCCAGCCGGGGGGGGGCCGACGTCGATGAGCAGTTCTTC. Protein: CASRGGADVDEQFF.